The clone carrying this T cell receptor (beta chain) has a handful of counts. Antigen unknown. Deletions cut 5 bases from V and 5 bases from J, with 9 bases between. The CDR3 length is 12 residues. Per the germline V gene, CDR1 is SGHAT and CDR2 is FQDESV (reference sequence). The record originates from a study of CD8 T cells in ankylosing spondylitis. TCRdb re-analysed the 5' RACE reads in MiXCR, keeping a single row per CDR3 protein. The sample has around 890,000 distinct CDR3 sequences, 10% to 15% seen once. Study-level findings and limits: Reports say disease-linked clones showed up significantly more in matched ankylosing spondylitis synovial fluid. What seemed typical of ankylosing spondylitis blood was a TCR beta motif built from about 8 highly homologous variants. CD8+ cells made up the disease-linked clones, which were relatively rare in peripheral blood.

The chain joins TRBV11-1 to TRBJ2-5; D uncertain. Sequences were obtained from blood, either unsorted or a sorted T cell fraction (not recorded which). The TCR sequence derives from a male donor with ankylosing spondylitis. DNA for the CDR3: TGTGCCAGCAGCCACGCGGAGGAGACCCAGTACTTC. It translates to CASSHAEETQYF.